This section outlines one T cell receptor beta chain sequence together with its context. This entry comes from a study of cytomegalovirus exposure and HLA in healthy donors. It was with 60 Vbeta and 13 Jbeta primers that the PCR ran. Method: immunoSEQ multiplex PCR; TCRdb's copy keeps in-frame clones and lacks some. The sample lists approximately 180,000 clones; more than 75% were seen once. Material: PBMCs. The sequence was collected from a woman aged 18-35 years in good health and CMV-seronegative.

Written as DNA, the CDR3 is TGTGCCAGCAGCTTCGACAGGGATGAAGCTTTCTTT. It yields the protein CASSFDRDEAFF. The chain joins TRBV7-9 to TRBJ1-1; 7 bases are shared with TRBD1. Germline CDR1 and CDR2: SEHNR and FQNEAQ (reference sequence). This CDR3 region has 12 residues. The junction had 2 bases not matched to a gene; V was cut back by 3 bases and J by 7 bases.